This TCR beta chain was profiled in a study of cytomegalovirus exposure and HLA in healthy donors. This CDR3 has 14 residues. Germline V gene sequence: CDR1 SGHDT, CDR2 YYEEEE. The trim removed 4 bases at V and 4 bases at J, leaving 5 bases unmatched. Overall study results and limits: Most CMV-associated TCR beta chains were later found to appear HLA-restricted. The number of N-insertions in an Asian-associated ancestry cluster was reportedly below the approximately 600-donor mean in a later analysis. The investigators catalogued 150 to 200 TCR beta chains as cytomegalovirus-associated. A likely sequencing artifact accounted for one observed cluster of highly shared sequence variants.

As to this clone: Its target is not known.

Vbeta (60) and Jbeta (13) primers were used in the PCR. Assay used: immunoSEQ multiplex PCR; TCRdb lists only in-frame clones, some missing. The data contain approximately 170,000 clones, 65% to 70% of them singletons. Specimen: PBMCs. The rearrangement links TRBV5-6 to TRBJ2-1; 7 bases are shared with TRBD1. This clonotype originated in a woman under 30 in good health and CMV-seropositive. The CDR3 DNA follows: TGTGCCAGCAGCCGGGGACAGAGTTACAATGAGCAGTTCTTC. Its translation is CASSRGQSYNEQFF.